The present T cell receptor beta chain was sequenced within a study of radiotherapy plus CTLA-4 blockade in lung cancer (dated by TCRdb to 2016 to 2019). Background on the whole study: Objective responses occurred in roughly 19% of enrolled patients, and 30% to 35% achieved disease control.

Study-wide findings and limitations: The strongest predictors of response, as reported, were early dynamic changes in blood T cell clones along with a rise in serum interferon-beta after radiation. After treatment with radiotherapy and ipilimumab, TCR clones that originated in tumors expanded in peripheral blood.

The library was obtained by the immunoSEQ multiplex PCR assay. TCRdb took over this immuneACCESS table, retaining in-frame rearrangements with V and J assigned. Such tables are incomplete; in checked studies, under half of the missing clones stem from an unresolved V gene, and the remainder is unexplained. This sample gives tens of thousands of clones in total; around nine tenths of them show up just once. The ten most abundant clones make up over 15% of the sample. In the case of this clone: It has no known antigen specificity. No much larger clone exists at a distance of one base, and base qualities are not known.

Counted from cysteine to phenylalanine, this CDR3 has 17 amino acids. The CDR3 DNA has 51 bases and is translated from base 1. The germline V gene (reference sequence) gives CDR1 as SGHNT and CDR2 as YYREEE. Compared with germline, V lacks 0 bases and J lacks 5 bases; bases without a gene match: 11. Focal radiation therapy combined with CTLA-4 blockade (ipilimumab) was tested in patients with chemo-refractory metastatic non-small-cell lung cancer. This chain is built from TRBV5-4 and TRBJ2-3; 8 junctional bases match TRBD2. The sample consisted of peripheral blood, taken from a patient treated with radiotherapy plus ipilimumab. The clonotype was recovered from a human donor with non-small cell lung cancer that progressed on radiotherapy plus ipilimumab. The CDR3 region reads CASSLGGGGRFGDTQYF. The sequence in DNA is TGTGCCAGCAGCTTGGGGGGCGGCGGGAGGTTCGGAGATACGCAGTATTTT.